The 7 T cell receptor beta chains below come from one sample, sequenced in a study of blood T cells in healthy people across ages. The use of a sample-barcoded 5' primer and a J-beta primer mix characterized a second PCR of roughly 6 to 11 cycles. One entry per CDR3 protein, called by TCRdb with MiXCR from the 5' RACE reads. The sample shows around 1,500,000 distinct CDR3 sequences, approximately 28% of them seen only once. The sample taken for sequencing was blood. The receptors here all came from a woman aged 30 to 39 in good health.

This clonotype was found a few times. The chain recombines TRBV7-9 with TRBJ1-2; no clear D. This CDR3 comprises 13 residues. V was trimmed by 1 base and J by 6 bases, leaving 9 bases between them. The germline CDR1 and CDR2 sequences are SEHNR and FQNEAQ (reference sequence). The CDR3 DNA sequence: TGTGCCAGCAGCTTAGAACGGACCCATGGCTACACCTTC. It codes for CASSLERTHGYTF. The whole variable domain, filled in from reference TRBV7-9 and TRBJ1-2, reads DTGVSQNPRHKITKRGQNVTFRCDPISEHNRLYWYRQTLGQGPEFLTYFQNEAQLEKSRLLSDRFSAERPKGSFSTLEIQRTEQGDSAMYLCASSLERTHGYTFGSGTRLTVV.

J is TRBJ1-1 and V is TRBV14; possible D gene TRBD1, 6 bases. Germline CDR1 SGHDN, CDR2 FVKESK. Trimming took off 2 bases at V and 2 bases at J, with 12 bases between the two ends. The CDR3 totals 15 residues. The CDR3 protein is CASSQLDSGNTEAFF. The CDR3 nucleotides are TGTGCCAGCAGCCAACTGGACAGCGGAAACACTGAAGCTTTCTTT.

This clonotype has a handful of counts. Written as DNA, the CDR3 is TGCAGTGCTATTCCCCCCTCTGGGGCCAACGTCCTGACTTTC. Its translation: CSAIPPSGANVLTF. This sequence joins TRBV20-1 and TRBJ2-6; no reliable D call. Trimming removed 4 bases at V and 0 bases at J, with 7 bases between. The CDR3 is 14 residues long. The germline gives CDR1 DFQATT, CDR2 SNEGSKA (reference sequence).

The V call is TRBV7-2, the J call TRBJ2-1; TRBD1 is a possible D gene (7 bases). The CDR3 loop spans 14 amino acids. Trimming pared 3 bases from V and 8 bases from J, leaving 14 bases between. Germline V lookup: CDR1 SGHTA, CDR2 FQGNSA. DNA of the CDR3: TGTGCCAGCAGCTTGGCAGGGGGGATCGATGAGCAGTTCTTC. Translation gives CASSLAGGIDEQFF.

The chain combines TRBV5-1 with TRBJ1-2; TRBD1 might be the D (6 bases). Trimming removed 4 bases at V and 4 bases at J, with 20 bases between. CDR3 length: 16 amino acids. Germline CDR1 reads SGHRS; CDR2 reads YFSETQ. CDR3 bases: TGCGCCAGCAGCCTAATCGATTCAGGGGCCCCCTATGGCTACACCTTC. Protein sequence: CASSLIDSGAPYGYTF.

The rearrangement joins TRBV27 to TRBJ2-1, with D perhaps matching TRBD2 (5 bases). V was shortened by 6 bases and J by 0 bases, with 12 bases between the two germline ends. This CDR3 has 15 residues. CDR1 and CDR2 from the germline V gene are MNHEY and SMNVEV (reference sequence). The CDR3 is CASSTRGPSYNEQFF. The DNA of the CDR3 is TGTGCCAGCAGCACCCGCGGGCCCTCCTACAATGAGCAGTTCTTC.

This clonotype was observed at least ten times. V is TRBV20-1 and J is TRBJ2-7, with D maybe TRBD2 (5 bases). This CDR3 has 14 residues. The germline V and J ends were trimmed by 0 bases and 4 bases, with 13 bases remaining between them. Germline V gives CDR1 DFQATT, CDR2 SNEGSKA (reference sequence). CDR3 nucleotide sequence: TGCAGTGCTAGAGAACTAGGTCAGAGGTACGAGCAGTACTTC. As protein: CSARELGQRYEQYF.